Listed below are T cell receptor beta chains from one sample, sequenced in a study of OX40 agonist ivuxolimab in advanced cancers. Measured with immunoSEQ multiplex PCR; TCRdb has only the in-frame clones, and not every one. The sample gives 100,000 or so clones, approximately 93% of which show up once; around 0.18% is in the top ten. This specimen consisted of CD4+ or CD8+ T cells sorted from blood, obtained in a trial of the OX40 agonist ivuxolimab. The receptors originated from an adult with an advanced solid tumor such as melanoma, head and neck, liver or kidney cancer. Each CDR3 is given with its conserved first and last residue. The order of the fields is V gene, J gene, CDR3 protein.

TRBV19	TRBJ2-7	CASRRAGANYEQYF
TRBV7-2	TRBJ1-5	CASSLNLMSVNQPQHF
TRBV28	TRBJ1-1	CASSSGQSTEAFF
TRBV4-2	TRBJ2-1	CASSQDRGFEQFF
TRBV19	TRBJ2-7	CASSRKTGVEQYF
TRBV27	TRBJ1-5	CASSLDASFSNQPQHF
TRBV7-9	TRBJ1-4	CASSRDQGGEKLFF
TRBV19	TRBJ1-3	CASSIEGVTGILGNTIYF
TRBV5-1	TRBJ2-4	CASRSGDRVANIQYF
TRBV30	TRBJ1-5	CAWTRDSNQPQHF
TRBV21-1	TRBJ2-1	CASPRGAYNEQFF
TRBV18	TRBJ2-2	CASSPGQGNTGELFF
TRBV18	TRBJ1-1	CASSPHGQPLNTEAFF
TRBV11-2	TRBJ2-6	CASSLQGRLKANVLTF
TRBV19	TRBJ2-7	CASSPAAGTYEQYF
TRBV4-2	TRBJ1-2	CASSQEGDSNYGYTF
TRBV21-1	TRBJ1-4	CASSKQREKLFF
TRBV19	TRBJ2-1	CASSIDSWLAGPVNNEQFF
TRBV15	TRBJ2-6	CATSRSPRGTGVSGANVLTF
TRBV7-2	TRBJ2-7	CASSARRAYEQYF
TRBV6-6	TRBJ1-6	CASSPWGDSHSPLHF
TRBV6-6	TRBJ1-1	CASSRLGTEAFF
TRBV2	TRBJ1-2	CASSEGGGRYGYTF
TRBV7-6	TRBJ1-1	CASSLREGSTEAFF
TRBV5-1	.	CASSLELYPAGEQYF
TRBV19	TRBJ2-1	CASRALGTAVREQFF
TRBV5-1	TRBJ2-7	CASSSAGTGLYEQYF
TRBV4-3	.	CATSTGVGDEQYF
TRBV9	TRBJ1-2	CASSPGTGNGYGYTF
TRBV7-2	TRBJ1-1	CASTRGMGTEAFF
TRBV6-6	TRBJ1-1	CASSYPTEAGEAFF
TRBV28	TRBJ2-3	CASRYMSLEGGRTTDTQYF
TRBV28	TRBJ2-5	CASSYGLAGVGETQYF
TRBV7-6	TRBJ1-5	CASSLGPQLNQPQHF
TRBV27	TRBJ2-6	CASRWGSGANVLTF
TRBV15	TRBJ1-3	CATSRPATGQHGNTIYF
TRBV5-1	TRBJ2-1	CASSPPHSYNEQFF
TRBV28	TRBJ2-7	CASITRDRSYEQYF
TRBV7-8	TRBJ1-2	CASSLQQGGGYTF
TRBV7-7	TRBJ2-7	CASSLAQDSSYEQYF
TRBV7-9	TRBJ1-2	CASIYPGPYGYTF
TRBV2	TRBJ2-1	CASRDERDEQFF
TRBV6-5	TRBJ1-1	CASSRTRRTNTEAFF
TRBV4-3	TRBJ1-2	CASSQKSPGQGDYGYTF